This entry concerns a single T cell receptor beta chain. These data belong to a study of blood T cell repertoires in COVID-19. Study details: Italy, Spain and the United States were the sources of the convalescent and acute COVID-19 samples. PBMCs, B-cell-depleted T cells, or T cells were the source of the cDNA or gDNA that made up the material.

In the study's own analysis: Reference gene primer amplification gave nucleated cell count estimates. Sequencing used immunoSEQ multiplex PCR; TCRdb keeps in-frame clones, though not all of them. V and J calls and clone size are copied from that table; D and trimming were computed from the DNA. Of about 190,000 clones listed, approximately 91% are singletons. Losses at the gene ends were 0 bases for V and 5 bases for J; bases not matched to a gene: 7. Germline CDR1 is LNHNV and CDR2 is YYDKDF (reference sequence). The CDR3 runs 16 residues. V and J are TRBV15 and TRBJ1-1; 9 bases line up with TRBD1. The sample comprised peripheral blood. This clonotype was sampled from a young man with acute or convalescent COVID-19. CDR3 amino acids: CATSRDLTGGWTEAFF. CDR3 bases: TGTGCCACCAGCAGAGATCTGACAGGGGGATGGACTGAAGCTTTCTTT.